This T cell receptor beta chain was found in a study of T cell responses to AZD1222 COVID-19 vaccine. The protocol was immunoSEQ multiplex PCR, while the TCRdb copy is restricted to in-frame clones and leaves out a portion. In the table there are 95,000 to 100,000 clones, 70% to 90% of which are singletons. As concerns this clone: Its antigen is still unknown.

The CDR3 loop spans 13 amino acids. CDR1 is SGHDN and CDR2 is FVKESK in the germline V gene. The V and J ends lost 0 bases and 4 bases respectively, with 7 bases between them. Overall study results and limits: Elevations in Spike-specific TCR breadth and depth followed administration of two AZD1222 doses. Clonal diversity may have been underestimated in mostly white British donors.

The gene calls are TRBV14 and TRBJ2-7; D gene ambiguous. The source of this sequence is an adult who received the AZD1222 COVID-19 vaccine. This sample comprised peripheral blood, obtained 28 days after the second AZD1222 dose. CDR3: CASSQDLGYEQYF. The CDR3 nucleotides are TGTGCCAGCAGCCAAGATTTAGGGTACGAGCAGTACTTC.